The sequence of this T cell receptor (beta chain) was determined in a study of vaccination and CD4 T cells after COVID-19 (dated by TCRdb to between 2021 and 2024). About the study as a whole: Convalescent patients had a positive SARS-CoV-2 result on nasal swab PCR, and of these patients, about ten had mild disease and one had severe disease. Post-COVID blood samples were collected from convalescent patients a median of roughly 100 days after diagnosis, with a range of roughly 30 to 161 days. Post-vaccine blood samples were taken a median of about 70 days after the second vaccine dose, with a range of 14 to 241 days. In around nine COVID-19 convalescent patients and a handful of infection-naive healthy vaccine recipients, the spike-specific CD4+ TCR repertoire before mRNA vaccination was compared with the repertoire after mRNA vaccination. Each participant got two doses of either the Pfizer-BioNTech BNT162b2 vaccine (n=8) or the Moderna mRNA-1273 vaccine (n=2). In control cultures, a CEFX viral epitope pool was used as positive control, an HIV-1 Nef peptide pool was used as negative control, or no peptide was added. The cultures were stimulated with overlapping spike peptide pools from SARS-CoV-2 and from the common cold coronaviruses HCoV-NL63, HCoV-OC43 and HCoV-229E. The convalescent cohort included six males and four females, with two Hispanic individuals, seven Caucasians, two Asians and one multiracial person.

The research as a whole found: The study included relatively few convalescent patients and did not analyze early timepoints after natural infection. Among the post-vaccine SARS-CoV-2-reactive clones in convalescent patients, a median around 85% showed up only after vaccination, which suggests vaccine-specific priming. Of the vaccine-specific clones in convalescent patients, 304 of 307, or nearly all, reacted only to SARS-CoV-2 spike and did not cross-react with common cold coronaviruses. Although the median number of SARS-CoV-2-reactive clonotypes went up from fewer than 25 after infection to 35 to 40 after vaccination, the increase was not significant.

To note about this clonotype: It lacks a known antigen. No clone much larger than this one lies a single base away; base qualities are absent.

The treatment or condition label on this specimen signifies: roughly 10-day PBMC culture with coronavirus spike peptide pools or control peptides (ViraFEST assay). To expand antigen-specific T cells with peptide pools and then pick out the expanded clonotypes through TCR sequencing, the study relied on the ViraFEST assay. Positive SARS-CoV-2 PCR tests in the convalescent patients dated from March to December 2020, before Alpha, Beta and Delta variants emerged in the United States. Each well held 2 million to 2.5 million PBMCs cultured with approximately 9.2 ug/ml peptide pools in IMDM containing approximately 5% human AB serum and approximately 10 IU/ml IL-2. Half of the culture medium was replaced with fresh IL-2-containing medium on days 3 and 7. Once the cells had been in culture for roughly 11 days, the EasySep CD4+ T cell isolation kit was used to isolate CD4+ T cells by negative selection. Ficoll-Paque Plus gradient centrifugation was used to isolate PBMCs from whole blood, and the isolated PBMCs were then either used fresh or cryopreserved at -140C. In general, triplicate wells were set up for every culture condition.

V is shortened by 7 bases, J by 6 bases, and the region joining them spans 15 bases. Measured from the cysteine to the phenylalanine, the CDR3 is 12 residues long. CDR3 DNA is the only sequence kept; it has 36 bases, read in frame from the first base. According to the germline V gene (reference sequence), CDR1 reads GTSNPN and CDR2 reads SVGIG. The receptor library was made with PCR. TCR sequencing of DNA from cultured CD4+ T cells used the Oncomine TCR Beta short-read assay at the Johns Hopkins FTIC core. Genomic DNA was extracted from the cultured CD4+ T cells with the QIAamp micro DNA kit. Oncomine TCR Beta libraries made from cultured CD4+ T cells were pooled using unique dual indexes and sequenced on an Illumina iSeq 100. As for the original processing: Non-productive sequences were removed, and CDR3s not starting with C, not ending with F or W, or shorter than 7 amino acids were discarded. Antigen-specific clonotypes were identified using the MANAFEST web application through comparison of peptide-stimulated wells with reference and other culture wells. For a clone to be called positive, the clone needed an FDR below 0.05, an odds ratio above 5, and a productive frequency above 0.1% in at least two of three replicate wells. Cross-reactive clonotypes were defined as significantly expanded in both SARS-CoV-2 spike wells and at least one common cold coronavirus spike condition. CDR3 homology was assessed with Levenshtein distances (stringdist) and unrooted phylogenetic trees (ape) in R version 3.6.1. TCRdb itself trimmed the public reads at Q25 with fastp, ran MiXCR and retained productive beta chains. Rows are unified per CDR3 protein, each entry keeping the most common DNA and genes. The V and J calls, along with clone size, are taken from TCRdb and not from the paper's own processing. A total of 13,000 or so distinct CDR3 sequences appear in this sample, 35% to 50% of them only once. The top ten constitute approximately 13% of the sample.

Sample: CD4+ T cells from blood, cultured in vitro. This receptor was obtained from a human donor who had recovered from COVID-19. Recombination joined TRBV30 with TRBJ1-2; the D gene cannot be resolved reliably. The CDR3 amino acid sequence is: CASPGLMDGYTF. The DNA is as follows: TGTGCCTCCCCGGGCCTTATGGATGGCTACACCTTC.